These 2 T cell receptor beta chains share one sample of origin, sequenced in a study of blood T cell repertoires in COVID-19. Libraries were prepared by immunoSEQ multiplex PCR; TCRdb keeps only in-frame clonotypes and omits some of them. The sample comprises roughly 370,000 clones, 87% of which are singletons, and roughly 10% rests with the top ten. The sample was PBMCs or T cells enriched from blood (not recorded which). The receptors originated from a woman aged 45-65 years who had recovered from COVID-19.

In this sample, this clone turned up a few times. V and J are TRBV7-4 and TRBJ2-7, with D maybe TRBD2 (5 bases). The length of the CDR3 is 15 residues. The germline gives CDR1 SGHVT, CDR2 SQSDAQ. V was pared by 5 bases and J by 6 bases, with 20 bases between. CDR3 bases: TGTGCCAGCAGCGCCCTCCCGAGGGCTGCGTCCGAGCAGTACTTC. This gives the protein CASSALPRAASEQYF.

This rearrangement joins TRBV6-5 to TRBJ2-1, with 13 bases that match TRBD2. CDR1 and CDR2 (germline): MNHEY, SVGAGI. V shed 5 bases, J shed 7 bases, and the junction held 5 bases outside the gene matches. This CDR3 has 15 amino acids. In nucleotides, the CDR3 is TGTGCCAGCAGTAGGGGGACTAGCGGGGTGAATGAGCAGTTCTTC. The encoded protein is CASSRGTSGVNEQFF.